This TCR beta chain appears in the sequencing data of a study of regulatory T cells in long-lasting Graves disease. The study, taken as a whole, reports: Gene preferences differed: TRBV28, TRBJ1-2, TRBJ2-5 in persistent cases.

V was cut by 4 bases and J by 6 bases, with 16 bases left in between. Germline CDR1 is LGHNT and CDR2 is FRNRAP. The CDR3 length is 15 residues. Indicated time point: newly diagnosed GD, antithyroid drugs for less than 3 months. PBMC RNA was the source of the TCR library. For TCR beta, libraries came from iRepertoire HTBI primers and Arm-PCR of CDR3 regions. Original data processing: 62 TRBV and some 15 TRBJ segments were identified across samples. In TCRdb, the multiplex PCR reads were re-called with MiXCR into one record per CDR3 protein. The V and J calls shown here were made by TCRdb, not taken from the authors' results. This sample has 400,000 to 550,000 distinct CDR3 sequences, with 15% found just once. This clonotype was counted ten times or more. Its target is unknown. In addition, the sample was reused for a study of T cells in Graves' hyperthyroidism and ophthalmopathy. In that study: Patients aged 18 to 65 had newly diagnosed hyperthyroidism lasting under 2 months. First-round RT-PCR with HTBI primers amplified the TCR CDR3 region.

V gene TRBV12-5 combines with J gene TRBJ2-1, with TRBD2 as a possible D gene (5 bases). Sample: peripheral blood mononuclear cells (PBMCs), taken at new diagnosis, from a patient treated with antithyroid drugs. This receptor was obtained from a woman aged 25 to 39 with Graves disease. This CDR3 reads CASGWGDLLPNEQFF. CDR3 nucleotides: TGTGCTAGTGGTTGGGGAGATCTACTTCCCAATGAGCAGTTCTTC.